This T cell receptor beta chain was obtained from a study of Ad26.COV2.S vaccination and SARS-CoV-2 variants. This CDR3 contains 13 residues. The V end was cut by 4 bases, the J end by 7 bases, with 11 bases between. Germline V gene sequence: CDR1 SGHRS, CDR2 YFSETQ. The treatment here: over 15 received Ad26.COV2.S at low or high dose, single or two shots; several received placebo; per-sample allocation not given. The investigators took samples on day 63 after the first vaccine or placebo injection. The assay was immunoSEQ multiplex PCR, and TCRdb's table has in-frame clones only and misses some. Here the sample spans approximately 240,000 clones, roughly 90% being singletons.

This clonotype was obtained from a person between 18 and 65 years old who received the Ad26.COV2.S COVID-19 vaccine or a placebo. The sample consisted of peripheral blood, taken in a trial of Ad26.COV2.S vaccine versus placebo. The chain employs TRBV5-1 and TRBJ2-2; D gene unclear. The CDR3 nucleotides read TGCGCCAGCAGCCTTTTCGAAGGCGGGGAGCTGTTTTTT. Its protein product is CASSLFEGGELFF.